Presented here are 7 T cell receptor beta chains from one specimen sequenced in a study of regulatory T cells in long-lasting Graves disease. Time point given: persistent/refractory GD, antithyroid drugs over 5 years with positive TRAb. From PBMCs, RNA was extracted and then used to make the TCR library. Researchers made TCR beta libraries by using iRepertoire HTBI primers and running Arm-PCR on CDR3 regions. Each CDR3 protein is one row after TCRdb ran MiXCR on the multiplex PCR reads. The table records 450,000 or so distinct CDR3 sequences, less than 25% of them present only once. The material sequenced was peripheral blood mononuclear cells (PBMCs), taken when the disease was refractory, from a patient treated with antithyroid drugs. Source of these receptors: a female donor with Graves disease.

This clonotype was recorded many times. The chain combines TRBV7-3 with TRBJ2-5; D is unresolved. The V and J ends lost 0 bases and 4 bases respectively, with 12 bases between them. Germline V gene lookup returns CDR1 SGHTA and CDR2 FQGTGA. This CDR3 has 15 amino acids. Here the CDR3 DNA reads TGTGCCAGCAGCTTAACGCCGGGCCCCGGAGAGACCCAGTACTTC. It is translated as CASSLTPGPGETQYF.

The CDR3, as DNA: TGTGCCAGCCGGCGGAGCTCTGGAAACACCATATATTTT. Its protein product is CASRRSSGNTIYF. J is TRBJ1-3 and V is TRBV7-9; no clear D. From germline, CDR1 is SEHNR and CDR2 FQNEAQ (reference sequence). Trimming took off 8 bases at V and 0 bases at J, with 8 bases between the two ends. The CDR3 length is 13 residues.

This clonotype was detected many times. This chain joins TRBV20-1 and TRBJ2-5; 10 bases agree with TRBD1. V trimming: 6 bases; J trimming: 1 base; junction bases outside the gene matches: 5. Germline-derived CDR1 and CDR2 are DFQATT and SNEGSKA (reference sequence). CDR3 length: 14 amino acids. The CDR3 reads CSAPTGGGQETQYF. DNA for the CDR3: TGCAGTGCCCCGACAGGGGGCGGCCAAGAGACCCAGTACTTC.

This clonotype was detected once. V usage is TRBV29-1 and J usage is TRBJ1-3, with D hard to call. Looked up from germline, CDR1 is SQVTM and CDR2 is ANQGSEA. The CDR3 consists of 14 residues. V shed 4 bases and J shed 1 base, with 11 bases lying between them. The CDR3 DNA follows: TGCAGCGTTGTGAGGGTCCCGTCTGGAAACACCATATATTTT. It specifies CSVVRVPSGNTIYF.

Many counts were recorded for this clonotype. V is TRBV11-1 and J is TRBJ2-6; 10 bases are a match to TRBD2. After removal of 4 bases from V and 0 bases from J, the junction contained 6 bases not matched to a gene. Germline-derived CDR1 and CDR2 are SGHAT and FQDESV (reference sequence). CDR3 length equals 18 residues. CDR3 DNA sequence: TGTGCCAGCAGCTCACTAGCGGGAAGGGGCTCTGGGGCCAACGTCCTGACTTTC. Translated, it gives CASSSLAGRGSGANVLTF. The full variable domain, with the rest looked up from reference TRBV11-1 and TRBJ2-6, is EAEVAQSPRYKITEKSQAVAFWCDPISGHATLYWYRQILGQGPELLVQFQDESVVDDSQLPKDRFSAERLKGVDSTLKIQPAELGDSAMYLCASSSLAGRGSGANVLTFGAGSRLTVL.

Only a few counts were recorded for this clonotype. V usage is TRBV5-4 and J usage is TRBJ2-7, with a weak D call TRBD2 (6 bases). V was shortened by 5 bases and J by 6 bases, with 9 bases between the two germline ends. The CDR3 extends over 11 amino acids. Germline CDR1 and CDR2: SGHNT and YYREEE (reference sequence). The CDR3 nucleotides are TGTGCCAGCAGAGGAGGGTCCGAGCAGTACTTC. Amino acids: CASRGGSEQYF.

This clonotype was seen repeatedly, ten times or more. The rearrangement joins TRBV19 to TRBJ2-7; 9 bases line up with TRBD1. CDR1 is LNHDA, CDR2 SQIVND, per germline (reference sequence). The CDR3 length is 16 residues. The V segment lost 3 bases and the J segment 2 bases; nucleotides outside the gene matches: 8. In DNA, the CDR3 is TGTGCCAGTAGTATTACCCGGGGACAGGGAACCTACGAGCAGTACTTC. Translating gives CASSITRGQGTYEQYF.